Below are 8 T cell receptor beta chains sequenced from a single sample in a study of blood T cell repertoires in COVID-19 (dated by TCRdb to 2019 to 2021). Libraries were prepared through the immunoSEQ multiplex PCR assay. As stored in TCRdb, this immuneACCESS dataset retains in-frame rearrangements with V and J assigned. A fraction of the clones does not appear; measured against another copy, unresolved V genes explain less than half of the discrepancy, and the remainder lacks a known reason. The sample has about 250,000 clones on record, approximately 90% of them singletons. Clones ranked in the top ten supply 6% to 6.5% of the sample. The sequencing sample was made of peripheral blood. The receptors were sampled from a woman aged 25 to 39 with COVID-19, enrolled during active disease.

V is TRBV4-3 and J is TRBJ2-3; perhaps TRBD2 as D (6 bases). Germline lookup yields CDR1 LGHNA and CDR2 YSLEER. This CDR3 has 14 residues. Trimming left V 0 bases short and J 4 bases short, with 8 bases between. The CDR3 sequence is CASSQEGGADTQYF. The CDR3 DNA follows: TGCGCCAGCAGCCAAGAGGGAGGAGCAGATACGCAGTATTTT.

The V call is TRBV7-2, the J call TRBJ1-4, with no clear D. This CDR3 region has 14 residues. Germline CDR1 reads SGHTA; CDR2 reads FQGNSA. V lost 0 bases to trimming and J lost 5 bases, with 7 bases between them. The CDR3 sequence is CASSLATGNEKLFF. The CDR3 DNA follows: TGTGCCAGCAGCTTAGCGACGGGGAATGAAAAACTGTTTTTT.

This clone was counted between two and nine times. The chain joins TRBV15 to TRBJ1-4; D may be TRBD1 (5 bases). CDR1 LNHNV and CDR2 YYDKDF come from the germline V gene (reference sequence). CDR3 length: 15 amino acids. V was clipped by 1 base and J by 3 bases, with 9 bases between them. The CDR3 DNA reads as TGTGCCACCAGCAGAGTCGGGGGTTCTAATGAAAAACTGTTTTTT. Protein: CATSRVGGSNEKLFF.

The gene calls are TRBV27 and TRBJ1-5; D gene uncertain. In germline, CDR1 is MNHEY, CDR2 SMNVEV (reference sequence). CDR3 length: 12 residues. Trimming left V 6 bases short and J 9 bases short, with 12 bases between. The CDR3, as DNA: TGTGCCAGCAGCACTACCGGTTGGCCCCAGCATTTT. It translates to CASSTTGWPQHF.

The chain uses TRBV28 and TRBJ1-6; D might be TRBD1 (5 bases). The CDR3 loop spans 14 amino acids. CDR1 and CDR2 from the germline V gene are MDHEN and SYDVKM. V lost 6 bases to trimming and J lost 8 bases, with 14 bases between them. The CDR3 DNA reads TGTGCCAGCAGCGGGGGGGTTTCTGATTCACCCCTCCACTTT. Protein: CASSGGVSDSPLHF.

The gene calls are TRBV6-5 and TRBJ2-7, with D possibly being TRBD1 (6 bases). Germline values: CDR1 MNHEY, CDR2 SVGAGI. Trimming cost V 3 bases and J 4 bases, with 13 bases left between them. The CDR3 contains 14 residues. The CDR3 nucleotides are TGTGCCAGCAGTTATAGACAGGACCTTTACGAGCAGTACTTC. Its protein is CASSYRQDLYEQYF.

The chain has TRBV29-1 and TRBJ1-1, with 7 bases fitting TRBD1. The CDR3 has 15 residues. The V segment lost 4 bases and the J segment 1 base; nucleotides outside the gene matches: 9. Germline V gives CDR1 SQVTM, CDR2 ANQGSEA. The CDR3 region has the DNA TGCAGCGTTGGGTCGCAGGGGGGAGCGAACACTGAAGCTTTCTTT. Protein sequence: CSVGSQGGANTEAFF.

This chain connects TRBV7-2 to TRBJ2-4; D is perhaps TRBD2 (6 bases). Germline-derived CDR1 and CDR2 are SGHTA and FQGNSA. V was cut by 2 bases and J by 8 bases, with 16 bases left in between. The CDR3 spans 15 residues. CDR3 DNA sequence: TGTGCCAGCAGCTTATCACCGGCCCGGAGGGACATTCAGTACTTC. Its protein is CASSLSPARRDIQYF.